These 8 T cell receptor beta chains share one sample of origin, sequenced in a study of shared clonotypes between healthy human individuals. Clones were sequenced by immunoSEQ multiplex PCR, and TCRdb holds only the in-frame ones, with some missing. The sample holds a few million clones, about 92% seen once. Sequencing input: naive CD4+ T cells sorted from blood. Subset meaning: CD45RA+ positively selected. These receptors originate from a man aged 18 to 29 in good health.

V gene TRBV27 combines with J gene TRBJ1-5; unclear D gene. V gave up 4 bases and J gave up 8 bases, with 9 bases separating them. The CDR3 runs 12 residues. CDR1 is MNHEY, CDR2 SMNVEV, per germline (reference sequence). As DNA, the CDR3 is TGTGCCAGCAGTTCCCCGGGAGAGCCCCAGCATTTT. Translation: CASSSPGEPQHF.

CDR3 sequence (DNA): TGTGCTAGTGGTAACGCTAGCGGGAGCTCCTACAATGAGCAGTTCTTC. Its translation: CASGNASGSSYNEQFF. The chain couples TRBV12-5 to TRBJ2-1; TRBD2 matches at 10 bases. This CDR3 contains 16 residues. The germline gives CDR1 LGHNT, CDR2 FRNRAP. Trimming cost V 5 bases and J 0 bases; bases outside gene matches: 4.

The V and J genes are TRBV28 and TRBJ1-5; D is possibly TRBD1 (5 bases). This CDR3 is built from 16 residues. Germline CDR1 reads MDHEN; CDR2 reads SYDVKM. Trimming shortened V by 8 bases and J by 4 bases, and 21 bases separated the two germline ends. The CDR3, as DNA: TGTGCCAGCCAACCCCAGGGCGCCTTAGGGAATCAGCCCCAGCATTTT. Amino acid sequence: CASQPQGALGNQPQHF.

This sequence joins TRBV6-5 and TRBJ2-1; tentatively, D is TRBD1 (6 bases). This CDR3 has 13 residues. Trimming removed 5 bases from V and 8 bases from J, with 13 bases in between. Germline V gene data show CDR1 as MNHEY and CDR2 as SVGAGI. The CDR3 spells CASSPPTGDEQFF. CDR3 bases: TGTGCCAGCAGTCCACCGACAGGAGATGAGCAGTTCTTC.

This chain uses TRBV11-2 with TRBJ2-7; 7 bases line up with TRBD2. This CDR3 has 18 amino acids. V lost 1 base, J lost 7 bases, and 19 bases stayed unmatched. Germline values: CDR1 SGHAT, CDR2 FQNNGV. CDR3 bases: TGTGCCAGCAGCTTAGTTTGGTCAGGTGGGACTATAATCTCGGAGCAGTACTTC. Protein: CASSLVWSGGTIISEQYF. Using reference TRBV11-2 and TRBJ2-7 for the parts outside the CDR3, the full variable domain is EAGVAQSPRYKIIEKRQSVAFWCNPISGHATLYWYQQILGQGPKLLIQFQNNGVVDDSQLPKDRFSAERLKGVDSTLKIQPAKLEDSAVYLCASSLVWSGGTIISEQYFGPGTRLTVT.

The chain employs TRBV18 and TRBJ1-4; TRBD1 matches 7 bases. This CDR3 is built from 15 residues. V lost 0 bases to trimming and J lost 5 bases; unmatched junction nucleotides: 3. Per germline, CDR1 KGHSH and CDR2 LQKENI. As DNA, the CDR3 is TGTGCCAGCTCACCACCAGGGACAGTAAATGAAAAACTGTTTTTT. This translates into CASSPPGTVNEKLFF.

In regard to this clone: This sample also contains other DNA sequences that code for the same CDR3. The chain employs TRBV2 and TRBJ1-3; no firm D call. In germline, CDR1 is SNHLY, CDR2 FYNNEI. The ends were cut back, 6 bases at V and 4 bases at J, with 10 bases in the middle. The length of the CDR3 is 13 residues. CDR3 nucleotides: TGTGCCAGCAGGCGGACTTCAGGAAACACCATATATTTT. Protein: CASRRTSGNTIYF.

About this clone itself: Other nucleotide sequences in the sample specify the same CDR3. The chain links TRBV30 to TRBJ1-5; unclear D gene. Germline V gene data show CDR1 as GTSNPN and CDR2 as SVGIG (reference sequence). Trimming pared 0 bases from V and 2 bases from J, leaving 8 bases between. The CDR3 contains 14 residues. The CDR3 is CAWSVWGGNQPQHF. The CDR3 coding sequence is TGTGCCTGGAGTGTATGGGGAGGCAATCAGCCCCAGCATTTT.